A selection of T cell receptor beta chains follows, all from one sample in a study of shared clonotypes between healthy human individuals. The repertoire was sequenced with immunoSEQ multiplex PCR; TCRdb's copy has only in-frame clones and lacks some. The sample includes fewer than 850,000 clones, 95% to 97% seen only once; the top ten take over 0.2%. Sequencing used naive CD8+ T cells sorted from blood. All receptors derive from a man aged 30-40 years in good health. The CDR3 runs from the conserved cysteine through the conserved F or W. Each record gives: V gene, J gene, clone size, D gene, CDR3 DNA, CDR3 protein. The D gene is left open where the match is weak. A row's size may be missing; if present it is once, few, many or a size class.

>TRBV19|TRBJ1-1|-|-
TGTGCCAGTAGTAGGGAGGGCACTGAAGCTTTCTTT
CASSREGTEAFF
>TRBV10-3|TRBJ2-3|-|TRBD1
TGTGCCATCAGTGGGACAGGGGGCCCTGTTAGCACAGATACGCAGTATTTT
CAISGTGGPVSTDTQYF
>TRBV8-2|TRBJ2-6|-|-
TGTGGCAGACAGACACAAAGTCGGGCCAACGTCCTGACTTTC
CGRQTQSRANVLTF
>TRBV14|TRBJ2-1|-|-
TGTGCCAGCAGCTCGGACTGGTACAATGAGCAGTTCTTC
CASSSDWYNEQFF
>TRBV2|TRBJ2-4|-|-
TGTGCCAGCAGTGATATTCGGGACAACACAATAGGCAAAAACATTCAGTACTTC
CASSDIRDNTIGKNIQYF
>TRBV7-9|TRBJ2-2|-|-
TGTGCCAGCAGCTTAAGAGGGAACACCGGGGAGCTGTTTTTT
CASSLRGNTGELFF
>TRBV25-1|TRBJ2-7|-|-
TGTGCCAGCAGGGATGAAGGCTACGAGCAGTACTTC
CASRDEGYEQYF
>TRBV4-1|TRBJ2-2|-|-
TGCGCCAGCAGCCAAGCTCCCGTCACCGGGGAGCTGTTTTTT
CASSQAPVTGELFF
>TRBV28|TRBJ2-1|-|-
TGTGCCAGCAGTCCCTCCTACAATGAGCAGTTCTTC
CASSPSYNEQFF
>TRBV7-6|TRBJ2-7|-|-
TGTGCCAGCAGCCGACTAGGCTACGAGCAGTACTTC
CASSRLGYEQYF
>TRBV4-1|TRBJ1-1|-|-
TGCGCCAGCAGCCAAGACCCATCGGGGAACACTGAAGCTTTCTTT
CASSQDPSGNTEAFF
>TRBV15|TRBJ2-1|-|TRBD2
TGTGCCACCAGCTTAGCGGGCACCTACAATGAGCAGTTCTTC
CATSLAGTYNEQFF
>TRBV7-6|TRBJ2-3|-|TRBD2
TGTGCCAGCAGCCCAGGGACTACTTGGGCAGATACGCAGTATTTT
CASSPGTTWADTQYF
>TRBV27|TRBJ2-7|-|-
TGTGCCAGCAGTTTATCTAAGTCCCGCTTTCCCGTCTTC
CASSLSKSRFPVF
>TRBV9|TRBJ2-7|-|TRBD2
TGTGCCAGCAGCCCACGGACTAGCGGGGTCTACGAGCAGTACTTC
CASSPRTSGVYEQYF
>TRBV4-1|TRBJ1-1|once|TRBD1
TGCGCCAGCAGCCGACTGGACAGGGAAAACACTGAAGCTTTCTTT
CASSRLDRENTEAFF
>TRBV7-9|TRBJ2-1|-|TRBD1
TGTGCCGACGGACAGGGGTTGGGTGAGCAGTTCTTC
CADGQGLGEQFF
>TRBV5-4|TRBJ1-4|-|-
TGTGCCAGCAGCCAGGGACAATATAATGAAAAACTGTTTTTT
CASSQGQYNEKLFF
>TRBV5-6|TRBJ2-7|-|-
TGTGCCAGCAGCTTGGTGATGACCGCCTACGAGCAGTACTTC
CASSLVMTAYEQYF
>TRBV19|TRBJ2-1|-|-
TGTGCCAGTAGTATATTGTTTGGGGGGAGTGAGCAGTTCTTC
CASSILFGGSEQFF
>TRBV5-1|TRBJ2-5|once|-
TGCGCCAGCAGCTCCTACAGGGCAGAGACCCAGTACTTC
CASSSYRAETQYF
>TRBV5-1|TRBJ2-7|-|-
TGCGCCAGCAGCTTGAGAGGAGTTACCTACGAGCAGTACTTC
CASSLRGVTYEQYF
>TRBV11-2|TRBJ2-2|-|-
TGTGCCAGCGTGGGTCTAGGGGCCGGGGAGCTGTTTTTT
CASVGLGAGELFF
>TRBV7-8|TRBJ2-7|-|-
TGTGCCAGCAGCGCCCGGGCTTATTCCTACGAGCAGTACTTC
CASSARAYSYEQYF
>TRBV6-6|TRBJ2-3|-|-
TGTGCCAGCAACGGTCCAGGGGCGTTCACAGATACGCAGTATTTT
CASNGPGAFTDTQYF
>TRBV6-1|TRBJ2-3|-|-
TGTGCCAGCAGTGAAACCAGGTGGAAGGGCACAGATACGCAGTATTTT
CASSETRWKGTDTQYF
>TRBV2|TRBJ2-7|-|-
TGTGCCAGCATTCCGGACAATTCCTACGAGCAGTACTTC
CASIPDNSYEQYF
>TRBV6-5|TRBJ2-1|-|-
TGTGCCAGCAGCCCCGGGGATGAGCAGTTCTTC
CASSPGDEQFF
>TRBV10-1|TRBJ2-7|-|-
TGCGCCAGCAGTGAGTCAACTATGGACATGCGGCAGTACTTC
CASSESTMDMRQYF
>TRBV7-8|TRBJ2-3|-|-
TGTGCCAGCAGCTTAGCGCGTTCCGGCTCTTCAGATACGCAGTATTTT
CASSLARSGSSDTQYF
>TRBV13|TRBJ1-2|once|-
TGTGCCAGCAGCTCATGGGGTATGGGGTATGGCTACACCTTC
CASSSWGMGYGYTF
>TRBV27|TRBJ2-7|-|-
TGTGCCAGCAGTTCCGAGGGGGGGAGGGCCTACGAGCAGTACTTC
CASSSEGGRAYEQYF
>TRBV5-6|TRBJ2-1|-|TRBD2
TGTGCCAGCGCCATCGGGCGCGGGAGGGCCAGCGAGCAGTTCTTC
CASAIGRGRASEQFF
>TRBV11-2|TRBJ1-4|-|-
TGTGCCAGCAGTCACGGACCTGAGCGAACTAATGAAAAACTGTTTTTT
CASSHGPERTNEKLFF
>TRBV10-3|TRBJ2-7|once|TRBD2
TGTGCCATCAGTGACATGGGAGGGCCCTCCTACGAGCAGTACTTC
CAISDMGGPSYEQYF
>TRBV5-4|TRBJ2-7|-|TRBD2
TGTGCCAGCAGCTTGGCAGGAGCGGGGGACGAGCAGTACTTC
CASSLAGAGDEQYF
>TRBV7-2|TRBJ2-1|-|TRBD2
TGTGCCAGCGGCGGGAGGGCCCAGTTCTTC
CASGGRAQFF
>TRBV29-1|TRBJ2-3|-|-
TGCAGCGTTGAAGGGGCAGGGGACGCCACAGATACGCAGTATTTT
CSVEGAGDATDTQYF
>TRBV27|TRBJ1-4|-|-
TGTGCCAGCAGTTTATTGGCAGGGGAGGGTGAAAAACTGTTTTTT
CASSLLAGEGEKLFF
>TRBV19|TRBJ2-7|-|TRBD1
TGTGCCACTATCGGGACAGACTCCTACGAGCAGTACTTC
CATIGTDSYEQYF
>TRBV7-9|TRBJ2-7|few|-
TGTGCCAGCAGCCCCCGTAACAGTGTCTACGAGCAGTACTTC
CASSPRNSVYEQYF
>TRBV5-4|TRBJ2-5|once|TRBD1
TGTGCCAGCAGCTTGCGGGGGACAGGGTCTGAGACCCAGTACTTC
CASSLRGTGSETQYF
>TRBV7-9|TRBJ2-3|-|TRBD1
TGTGCCAGCAGCTCAACCCGAGTCTCGGACAGGGGTAGCACAGATACGCAGTATTTT
CASSSTRVSDRGSTDTQYF
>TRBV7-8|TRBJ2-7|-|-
TGTGCCAGCAGCATGATGGCCTACGAGCAGTACTTC
CASSMMAYEQYF